Listed below are T cell receptor beta chains from one sample, sequenced in a study of blood T cell repertoires in COVID-19. The data were produced by immunoSEQ multiplex PCR, yet TCRdb's version contains in-frame clones alone and is incomplete. The repertoire holds roughly 130,000 clones, 88% seen once, with roughly 2.5% in the top ten. Sequencing input: peripheral blood. Every receptor here comes from a human donor with COVID-19, enrolled during active disease. The donor label of this sample is uncertain. CDR3s include the opening cysteine and the closing phenylalanine or tryptophan. A D gene is named only where the DNA matches it firmly. Clone size is not always given. Where it is, it says once, few, many or a class for expanded clones.

d_gene: TRBD1; v_gene: TRBV7-2; abundance: NA; j_gene: TRBJ1-2; CDR3aa: CASSLGPGTGYGYTF; CDR3nt: TGTGCCAGCAGCTTAGGACCCGGGACAGGCTATGGCTACACCTTC
d_gene: NA; v_gene: TRBV28; abundance: NA; j_gene: TRBJ2-7; CDR3aa: CASSGGEPDYEQYF; CDR3nt: TGTGCCAGCAGTGGAGGGGAGCCAGACTACGAGCAGTACTTC
d_gene: NA; v_gene: TRBV5-1; abundance: NA; j_gene: TRBJ2-1; CDR3aa: CASSLVSAGVLDEQFF; CDR3nt: TGCGCCAGCAGCTTGGTTTCGGCAGGGGTGTTGGATGAGCAGTTCTTC
d_gene: NA; v_gene: TRBV7-8; abundance: NA; j_gene: TRBJ2-1; CDR3aa: CASRPQGGEQFF; CDR3nt: TGTGCCAGCAGACCCCAGGGAGGTGAGCAGTTCTTC
d_gene: NA; v_gene: TRBV10-2; abundance: NA; j_gene: TRBJ2-7; CDR3aa: CATGGFSGSHSYEQYF; CDR3nt: TGCGCCACCGGCGGGTTCTCGGGGAGCCACTCCTACGAGCAGTACTTC
d_gene: NA; v_gene: TRBV7-9; abundance: once; j_gene: TRBJ1-2; CDR3aa: CASSRGTYGYTF; CDR3nt: TGTGCCAGCAGCCGGGGGACTTATGGCTACACCTTC
d_gene: NA; v_gene: TRBV6-5; abundance: NA; j_gene: TRBJ1-5; CDR3aa: CASSYLAGSQPQHF; CDR3nt: TGTGCCAGCAGTTACTTGGCAGGATCCCAGCCCCAGCATTTT
d_gene: NA; v_gene: TRBV18; abundance: NA; j_gene: TRBJ1-3; CDR3aa: CASSQTGNTIYF; CDR3nt: TGTGCCAGCTCACAAACAGGGAACACCATATATTTT
d_gene: NA; v_gene: TRBV15; abundance: NA; j_gene: TRBJ2-3; CDR3aa: CATSRDLAGLADTQYF; CDR3nt: TGTGCCACCAGCAGAGATTTGGCCGGGTTGGCAGATACGCAGTATTTT
d_gene: TRBD1; v_gene: TRBV5-1; abundance: NA; j_gene: TRBJ1-6; CDR3aa: CASSLVQGAGNSPLHF; CDR3nt: TGCGCCAGCAGCTTGGTACAGGGGGCTGGGAATTCACCCCTCCACTTT
d_gene: NA; v_gene: TRBV9; abundance: NA; j_gene: TRBJ2-3; CDR3aa: CASSVIGTDTQYF; CDR3nt: TGTGCCAGCAGCGTAATCGGCACAGATACGCAGTATTTT
d_gene: NA; v_gene: TRBV3-1/TRBV3-2; abundance: NA; j_gene: TRBJ2-4; CDR3aa: CASSPRQPSKNIQYF; CDR3nt: TGTGCCAGCAGTCCTAGACAGCCCTCCAAAAACATTCAGTACTTC